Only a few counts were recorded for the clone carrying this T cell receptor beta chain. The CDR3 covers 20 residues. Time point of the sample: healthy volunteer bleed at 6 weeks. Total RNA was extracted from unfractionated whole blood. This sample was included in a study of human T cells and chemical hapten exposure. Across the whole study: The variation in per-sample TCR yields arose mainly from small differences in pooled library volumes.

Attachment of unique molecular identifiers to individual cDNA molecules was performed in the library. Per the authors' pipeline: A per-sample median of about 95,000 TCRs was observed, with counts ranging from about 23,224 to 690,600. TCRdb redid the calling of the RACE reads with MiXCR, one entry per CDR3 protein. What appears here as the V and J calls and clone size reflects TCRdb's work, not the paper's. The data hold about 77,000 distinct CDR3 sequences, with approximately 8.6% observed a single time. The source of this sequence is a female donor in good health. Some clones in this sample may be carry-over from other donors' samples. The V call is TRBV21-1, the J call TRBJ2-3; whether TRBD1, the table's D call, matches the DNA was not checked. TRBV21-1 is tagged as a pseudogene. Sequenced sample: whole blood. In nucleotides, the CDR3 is TGTGCCAGCCGCCCCCGGGACACACGTTCGCGTTTCGTCGTAACAGATACGCAGTATTTT. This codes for CASRPRDTRSRFVVTDTQYF.